This T cell receptor (beta chain) stems from a study of tumor and adjacent non-tumor tissue in lung cancer. CDR1 and CDR2 from the germline V gene are GTSNPN and SVGIG (reference sequence). The CDR3 loop spans 12 amino acids. V was clipped by 2 bases and J by 11 bases, with 15 bases between them. The library came from three nested PCR rounds adapted from ARM-PCR protocols. Using its own MiXCR run on the multiplex PCR reads, TCRdb lists one record per CDR3 protein. The repertoire consists of over 85,000 distinct CDR3 sequences, with 84% occurring once and the leading ten covering 20% to 25%. This sample's RNA came from whole unsorted tissue.

This sequence was found in a man between 65 and 85 years old with non-small cell lung cancer. The sequenced material came from lung tumor tissue. The chain uses TRBV30 and TRBJ1-1; a weak D match, TRBD1 (5 bases). The CDR3 spells CAWSRDSCDAFF. The DNA for the CDR3 is TGTGCCTGGAGTCGGGACTCATGTGATGCTTTCTTT.